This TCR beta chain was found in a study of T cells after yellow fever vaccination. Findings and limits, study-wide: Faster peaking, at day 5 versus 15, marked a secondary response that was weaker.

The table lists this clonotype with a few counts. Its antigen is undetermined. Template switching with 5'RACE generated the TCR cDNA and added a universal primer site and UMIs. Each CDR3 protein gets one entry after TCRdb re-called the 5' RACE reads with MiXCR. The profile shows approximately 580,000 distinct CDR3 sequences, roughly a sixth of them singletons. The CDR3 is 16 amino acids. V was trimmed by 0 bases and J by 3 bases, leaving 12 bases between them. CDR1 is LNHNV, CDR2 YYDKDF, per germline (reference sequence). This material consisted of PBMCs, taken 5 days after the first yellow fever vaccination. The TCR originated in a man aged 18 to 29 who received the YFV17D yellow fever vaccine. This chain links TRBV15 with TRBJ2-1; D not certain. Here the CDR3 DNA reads TGTGCCACCAGCAGAGATGCAGGAGACCGCTACAATGAGCAGTTCTTC. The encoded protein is CATSRDAGDRYNEQFF.